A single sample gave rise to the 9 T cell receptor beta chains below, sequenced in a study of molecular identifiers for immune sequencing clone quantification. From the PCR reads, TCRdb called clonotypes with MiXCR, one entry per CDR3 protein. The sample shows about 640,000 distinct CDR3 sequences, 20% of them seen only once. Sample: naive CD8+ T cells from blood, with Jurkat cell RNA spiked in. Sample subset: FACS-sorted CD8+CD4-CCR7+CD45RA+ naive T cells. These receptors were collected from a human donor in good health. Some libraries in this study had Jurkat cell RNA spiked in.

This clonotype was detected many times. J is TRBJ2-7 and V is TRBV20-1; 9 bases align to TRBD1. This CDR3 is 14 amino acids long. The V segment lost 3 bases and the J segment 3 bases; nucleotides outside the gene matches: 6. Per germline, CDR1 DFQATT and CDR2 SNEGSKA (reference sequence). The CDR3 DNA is TGCAGTGCTAGGGGGCGGGACAGGGACTACGAGCAGTACTTC. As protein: CSARGRDRDYEQYF.

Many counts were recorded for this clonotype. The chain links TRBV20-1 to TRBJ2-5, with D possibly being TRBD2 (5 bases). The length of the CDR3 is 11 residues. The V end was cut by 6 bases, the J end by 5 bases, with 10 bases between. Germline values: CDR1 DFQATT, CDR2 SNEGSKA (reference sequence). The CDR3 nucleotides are TGCAGTGCCGGGGTCGGGGAGACCCAGTACTTC. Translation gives CSAGVGETQYF.

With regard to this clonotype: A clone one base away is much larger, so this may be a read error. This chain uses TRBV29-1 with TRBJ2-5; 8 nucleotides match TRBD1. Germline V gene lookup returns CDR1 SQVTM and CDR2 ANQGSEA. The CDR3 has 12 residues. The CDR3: CSVSGQGGTRYF. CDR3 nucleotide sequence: TGCAGCGTTTCCGGACAGGGCGGGACCCGGTACTTC.

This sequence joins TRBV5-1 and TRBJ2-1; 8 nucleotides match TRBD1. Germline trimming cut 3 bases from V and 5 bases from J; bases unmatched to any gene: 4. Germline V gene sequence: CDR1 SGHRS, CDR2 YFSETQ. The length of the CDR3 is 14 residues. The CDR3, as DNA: TGCGCCAGCAGCTCGGGACAGGCAAACAATGAGCAGTTCTTC. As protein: CASSSGQANNEQFF.

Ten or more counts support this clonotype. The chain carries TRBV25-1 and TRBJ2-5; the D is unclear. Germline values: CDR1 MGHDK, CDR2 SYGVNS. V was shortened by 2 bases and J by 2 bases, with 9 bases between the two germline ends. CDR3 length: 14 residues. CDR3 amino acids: CASSERFRQETQYF. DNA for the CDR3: TGTGCCAGCAGTGAACGTTTCAGACAAGAGACCCAGTACTTC.

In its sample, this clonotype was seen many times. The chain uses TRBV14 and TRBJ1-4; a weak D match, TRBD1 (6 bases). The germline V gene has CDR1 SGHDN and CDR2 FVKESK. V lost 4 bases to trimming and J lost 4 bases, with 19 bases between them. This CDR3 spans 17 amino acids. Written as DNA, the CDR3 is TGTGCCAGCAGCCCAGGGCTTGATGGACAGATTAATGAAAAACTGTTTTTT. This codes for CASSPGLDGQINEKLFF.

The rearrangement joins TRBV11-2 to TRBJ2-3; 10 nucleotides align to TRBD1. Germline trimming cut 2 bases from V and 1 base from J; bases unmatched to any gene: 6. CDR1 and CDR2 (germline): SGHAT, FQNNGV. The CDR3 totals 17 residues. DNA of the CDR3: TGTGCCAGCAGCTTAACTCGGACAGGGGGAGGCACAGATACGCAGTATTTT. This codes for CASSLTRTGGGTDTQYF.

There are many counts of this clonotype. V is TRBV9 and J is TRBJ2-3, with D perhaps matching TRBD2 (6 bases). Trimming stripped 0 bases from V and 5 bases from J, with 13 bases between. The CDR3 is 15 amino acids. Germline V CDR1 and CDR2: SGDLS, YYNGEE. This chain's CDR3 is CASSVEGSGLDTQYF. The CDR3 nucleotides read TGTGCCAGCAGCGTAGAAGGTAGCGGCCTAGATACGCAGTATTTT. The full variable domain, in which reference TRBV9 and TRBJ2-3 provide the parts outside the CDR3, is DSGVTQTPKHLITATGQRVTLRCSPRSGDLSVYWYQQSLDQGLQFLIQYYNGEERAKGNILERFSAQQFPDLHSELNLSSLELGDSALYFCASSVEGSGLDTQYFGPGTRLTVL.

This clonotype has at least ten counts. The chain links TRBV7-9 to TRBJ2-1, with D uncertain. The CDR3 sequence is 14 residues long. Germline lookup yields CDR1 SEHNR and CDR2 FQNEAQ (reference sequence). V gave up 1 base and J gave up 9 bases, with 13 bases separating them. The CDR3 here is CASSLGLANVEQFF. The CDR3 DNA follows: TGTGCCAGCAGCTTAGGACTGGCTAATGTTGAGCAGTTCTTC.